This T cell receptor beta chain emerged from a study of blood T cell repertoires in COVID-19. The table came from immunoSEQ multiplex PCR; TCRdb's copy has only in-frame clones and leaves some out. The sample carries roughly 190,000 clones, about 88% recorded once. This clone showed up just once. Germline V gene data show CDR1 as LNHDA and CDR2 as SQIVND (reference sequence). Trimming cost V 3 bases and J 5 bases, with 19 bases left between them. The CDR3 covers 16 residues. The material sequenced was peripheral blood. The origin of this receptor is a woman aged 40 to 55 who had recovered from COVID-19. J is TRBJ2-5 and V is TRBV19, with D tentatively TRBD1 (6 bases). CDR3 bases: TGTGCCAGTAGTATCGAAGGACAGCGATGTGGGGAGACCCAGTACTTC. Translated: CASSIEGQRCGETQYF.